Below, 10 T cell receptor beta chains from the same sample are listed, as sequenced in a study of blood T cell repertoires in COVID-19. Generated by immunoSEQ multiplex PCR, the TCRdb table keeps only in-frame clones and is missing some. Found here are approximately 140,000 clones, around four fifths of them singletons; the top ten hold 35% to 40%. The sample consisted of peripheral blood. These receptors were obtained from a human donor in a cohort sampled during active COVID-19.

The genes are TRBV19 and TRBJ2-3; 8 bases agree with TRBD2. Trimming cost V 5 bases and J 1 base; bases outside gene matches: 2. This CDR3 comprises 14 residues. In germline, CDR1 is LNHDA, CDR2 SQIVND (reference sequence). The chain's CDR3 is CASSGRGGTDTQYF. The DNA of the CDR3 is TGTGCCAGTAGTGGGCGGGGGGGCACAGATACGCAGTATTTT.

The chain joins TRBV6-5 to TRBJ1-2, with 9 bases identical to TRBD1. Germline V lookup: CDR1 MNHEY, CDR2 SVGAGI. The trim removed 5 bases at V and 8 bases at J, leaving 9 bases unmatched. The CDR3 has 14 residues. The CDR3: CASSRDRVARGYTF. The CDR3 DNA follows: TGTGCCAGCAGTAGGGACAGGGTAGCTCGAGGCTACACCTTC.

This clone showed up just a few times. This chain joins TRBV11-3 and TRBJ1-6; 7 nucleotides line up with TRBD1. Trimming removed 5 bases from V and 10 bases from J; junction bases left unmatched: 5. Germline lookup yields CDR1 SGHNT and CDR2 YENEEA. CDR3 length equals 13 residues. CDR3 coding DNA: TGTGCCAGCAGCCTACAGGGGAACTCACCCCTCCACTTT. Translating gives CASSLQGNSPLHF. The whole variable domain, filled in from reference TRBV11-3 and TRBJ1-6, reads EAGVVQSPRYKIIEKKQPVAFWCNPISGHNTLYWYLQNLGQGPELLIRYENEEAVDDSQLPKDRFSAERLKGVDSTLKIQPAELGDSAVYLCASSLQGNSPLHFGNGTRLTVT.

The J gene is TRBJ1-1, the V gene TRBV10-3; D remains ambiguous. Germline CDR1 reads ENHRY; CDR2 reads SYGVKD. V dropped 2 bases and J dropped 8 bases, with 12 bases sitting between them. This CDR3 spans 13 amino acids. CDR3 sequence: CAISEVPRGEAFF. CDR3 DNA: TGTGCCATCAGTGAGGTCCCGCGGGGAGAAGCTTTCTTT.

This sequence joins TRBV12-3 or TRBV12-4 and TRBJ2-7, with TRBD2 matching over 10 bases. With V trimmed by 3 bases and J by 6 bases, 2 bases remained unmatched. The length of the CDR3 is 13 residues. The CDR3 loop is CASSFLAGVEQYF. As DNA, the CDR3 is TGTGCCAGCAGTTTTCTAGCGGGGGTCGAGCAGTACTTC.

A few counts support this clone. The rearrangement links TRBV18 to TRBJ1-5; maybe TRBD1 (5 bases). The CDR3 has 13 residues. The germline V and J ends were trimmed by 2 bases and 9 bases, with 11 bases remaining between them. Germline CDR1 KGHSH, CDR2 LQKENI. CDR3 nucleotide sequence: TGTGCCAGCTCACCAAAGGAGGGGTGGCCCCAGCATTTT. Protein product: CASSPKEGWPQHF. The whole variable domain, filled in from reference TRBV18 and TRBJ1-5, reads NAGVMQNPRHLVRRRGQEARLRCSPMKGHSHVYWYRQLPEEGLKFMVYLQKENIIDESGMPKERFSAEFPKEGPSILRIQQVVRGDSAAYFCASSPKEGWPQHFGDGTRLSIL.

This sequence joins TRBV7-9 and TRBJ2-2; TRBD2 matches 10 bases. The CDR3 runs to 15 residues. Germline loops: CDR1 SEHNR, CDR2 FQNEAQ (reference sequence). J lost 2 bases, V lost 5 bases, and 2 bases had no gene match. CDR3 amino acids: CASSASGGNTGELFF. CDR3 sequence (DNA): TGTGCCAGCAGCGCTAGCGGGGGCAACACCGGGGAGCTGTTTTTT.

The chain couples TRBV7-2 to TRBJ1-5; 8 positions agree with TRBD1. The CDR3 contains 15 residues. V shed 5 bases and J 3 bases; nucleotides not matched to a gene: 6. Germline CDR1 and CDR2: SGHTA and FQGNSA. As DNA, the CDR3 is TGTGCCAGCAGCCAGGGGGCGGGGAACAATCAGCCCCAGCATTTT. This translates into CASSQGAGNNQPQHF.

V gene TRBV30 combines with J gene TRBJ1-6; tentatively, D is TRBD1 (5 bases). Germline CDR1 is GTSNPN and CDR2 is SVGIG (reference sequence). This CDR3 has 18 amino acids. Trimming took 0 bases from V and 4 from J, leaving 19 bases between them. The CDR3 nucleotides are TGTGCCTGGAGTGTACGGGTTTGGCAGGGATTATATAATTCACCCCTCCACTTT. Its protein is CAWSVRVWQGLYNSPLHF.

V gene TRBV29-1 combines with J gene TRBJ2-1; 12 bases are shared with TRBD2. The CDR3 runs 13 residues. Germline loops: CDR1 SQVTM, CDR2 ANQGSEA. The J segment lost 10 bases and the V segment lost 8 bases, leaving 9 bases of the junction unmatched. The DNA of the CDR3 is TGCAGCCCGTCTGTCGGGACTAGCGGGGAGCAGTTCTTC. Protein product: CSPSVGTSGEQFF.